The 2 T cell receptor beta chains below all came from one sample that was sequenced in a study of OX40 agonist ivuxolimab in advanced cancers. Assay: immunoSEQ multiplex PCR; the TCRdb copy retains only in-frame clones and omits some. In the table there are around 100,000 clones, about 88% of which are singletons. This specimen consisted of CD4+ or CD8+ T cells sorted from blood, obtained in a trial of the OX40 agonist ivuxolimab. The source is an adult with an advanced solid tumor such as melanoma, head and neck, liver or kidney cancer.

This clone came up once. The CDR3 loop is CASSTGTGGVGNYGYTF. For the CDR3, the DNA is TGTGCCAGTAGCACCGGGACAGGGGGCGTGGGGAACTATGGCTACACCTTC. This chain connects TRBV19 to TRBJ1-2; 12 bases are a match to TRBD1. V lost 6 bases to trimming and J lost 2 bases; unmatched junction nucleotides: 10. Looked up from germline, CDR1 is LNHDA and CDR2 is SQIVND (reference sequence). CDR3 length equals 17 residues.

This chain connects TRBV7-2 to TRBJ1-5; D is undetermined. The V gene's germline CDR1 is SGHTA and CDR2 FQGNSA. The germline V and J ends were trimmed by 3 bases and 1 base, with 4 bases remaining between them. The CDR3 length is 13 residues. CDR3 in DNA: TGTGCCAGCAGCTTCAAAAGCAATCAGCCCCAGCATTTT. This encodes CASSFKSNQPQHF. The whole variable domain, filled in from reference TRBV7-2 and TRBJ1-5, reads GAGVSQSPSNKVTEKGKDVELRCDPISGHTALYWYRQSLGQGLEFLIYFQGNSAPDKSGLPSDRFSAERTGGSVSTLTIQRTQQEDSAVYLCASSFKSNQPQHFGDGTRLSIL.